These T cell receptor beta chains were read from a single sample in a study of Graves' ophthalmopathy and Graves' hyperthyroidism. A single record per CDR3 protein comes from TCRdb applying MiXCR to the multiplex PCR reads. This sample has 350,000 to 400,000 distinct CDR3 sequences, with approximately 15% found just once. Sequenced sample: peripheral blood. The receptors were gathered from a young woman with stable Graves' hyperthyroidism. The CDR3 runs from the conserved cysteine through the conserved F or W. D genes are given only for firm matches. Expanded clones get a size class; other rows say once, few or many, or leave the size out.

V	size	J	D	CDR3	DNA
TRBV5-1	many	TRBJ2-7	.	CASSEFEWRYEQYF	TGCGCCAGCAGTGAATTCGAGTGGCGCTACGAGCAGTACTTC
TRBV6-5	many	TRBJ2-2	.	CASISHRDGTTGELFF	TGTGCCAGCATTTCCCACAGGGACGGAACCACCGGGGAGCTGTTTTTT
TRBV28	many	TRBJ1-6	.	CATGHPRDNSPLHF	TGTGCCACGGGACACCCCCGGGATAATTCACCCCTCCACTTT
TRBV2	many	TRBJ1-2	.	CASISQGQRSGGYTF	TGTGCCAGCATTTCACAGGGTCAGAGATCTGGCGGCTACACCTTC
TRBV6-5	many	TRBJ1-5	.	CASSSNPKGRSNQPQHF	TGTGCCAGCAGTTCTAACCCCAAGGGCCGGAGCAATCAGCCCCAGCATTTT
TRBV10-3	many	TRBJ1-1	.	CAISAGDLSTEAFF	TGTGCCATCAGTGCTGGGGACTTGAGCACTGAAGCTTTCTTT
TRBV20-1	few	TRBJ2-7	.	CSARRQAPYEQYF	TGCAGTGCTAGACGACAGGCCCCCTACGAGCAGTACTTC
TRBV5-1	.	TRBJ2-2	TRBD2	CASSLDLAGGPFTGELFF	TGCGCCAGCAGCTTGGATCTAGCGGGGGGGCCGTTCACCGGGGAGCTGTTTTTT
TRBV4-1	few	TRBJ1-1	.	CASSQDLRTFF	TGCGCCAGCAGCCAAGATCTAAGGACTTTCTTT
TRBV11-2	many	TRBJ2-2	TRBD2	CASSQPGTRHPGELFF	TGTGCCAGCAGCCAGCCCGGGACTAGGCACCCCGGGGAGCTGTTTTTT
TRBV19	many	TRBJ1-1	.	CASSMMGTNTEAFF	TGTGCCAGTAGTATGATGGGGACGAACACTGAAGCTTTCTTT
TRBV3-2	many	TRBJ1-1	.	CASSQDQGWNTEAFF	TGTGCCAGCAGCCAAGATCAGGGGTGGAACACTGAAGCTTTCTTT
TRBV7-2	many	TRBJ1-2	TRBD1	CASSDRGGHGYTF	TGTGCCAGCAGCGACAGGGGAGGTCATGGCTACACCTTC
TRBV7-2	.	TRBJ1-1	.	CASSLQGRGESEAFF	TGTGCCAGCAGCTTACAGGGACGGGGTGAGAGTGAAGCTTTCTTT
TRBV12-5	many	TRBJ1-6	.	CASGAQGIGNSPLHF	TGTGCTAGTGGTGCCCAGGGAATCGGCAATTCACCCCTCCACTTT
TRBV30	.	TRBJ2-7	.	CAWTSPWKQYF	TGTGCCTGGACTAGCCCTTGGAAGCAGTACTTC
TRBV7-9	.	TRBJ2-7	.	CASRGTNSYEQYF	TGTGCCAGCAGGGGGACAAATTCCTACGAGCAGTACTTC
TRBV6-1	many	TRBJ1-2	.	CASSENRETGYTF	TGTGCCAGCAGTGAGAACAGGGAAACTGGCTACACCTTC
TRBV20-1	many	TRBJ2-7	.	CSARDSGPLGPYEQYF	TGCAGTGCTAGAGATTCGGGACCCCTGGGGCCCTACGAGCAGTACTTC
TRBV4-2	.	TRBJ2-5	.	CASSQDQRETQYF	TGTGCCAGCAGCCAAGATCAGAGAGAGACCCAGTACTTC
TRBV5-1	many	TRBJ1-1	.	CASSLSAGNTEAFF	TGCGCCAGCAGCTTAAGTGCAGGGAACACTGAAGCGTTCTTT
TRBV3-1	many	TRBJ1-5	.	CASSPTARNQPQHF	TGTGCCAGCAGCCCCACGGCCCGTAATCAGCCCCAGCATTTT
TRBV7-9	many	TRBJ1-2	.	CAISPQPGGYTF	TGTGCCATCTCCCCCCAACCCGGGGGCTACACCTTC
TRBV20-1	many	TRBJ1-2	TRBD1	CSASDRVSLGYTF	TGCAGTGCTTCGGACAGGGTTTCTTTAGGCTACACCTTC
TRBV27	few	TRBJ2-7	TRBD2	CASIPGVAGTDEQYF	TGTGCCAGCATTCCAGGGGTAGCGGGAACGGACGAGCAGTACTTC
TRBV3-1	.	TRBJ1-5	.	CASSQDGGEDQPQHF	TGTGCCAGCAGCCAAGATGGAGGGGAGGATCAGCCCCAGCATTTT
TRBV6-1	many	TRBJ1-2	.	CASSGDFYGYTF	TGTGCCAGCAGTGGAGACTTCTATGGCTACACCTTC
TRBV3-1	few	TRBJ1-3	.	CASSQEGNTIYF	TGTGCCAGCAGCCAAGAGGGGAACACCATATATTTT
TRBV7-2	many	TRBJ2-7	TRBD2	CASSVGLAGSEQYF	TGTGCCAGCAGCGTGGGACTAGCGGGTTCCGAGCAGTACTTC
TRBV6-1	many	TRBJ1-1	.	CASSPGGPNTEAFF	TGTGCCAGCAGCCCCGGCGGCCCGAACACTGAAGCTTTCTTT
TRBV5-1	few	TRBJ2-7	.	CASSLRGGLSAYEQYF	TGCGCCAGCAGCTTGAGGGGGGGACTGTCCGCCTACGAGCAGTACTTC
TRBV6-2/TRBV6-3	many	TRBJ2-7	.	CASRTHRGGQTYEQYF	TGTGCCAGCAGGACGCACAGGGGAGGACAGACCTACGAGCAGTACTTC